The following is a T cell receptor beta chain sequence with its context. What it recognizes is unknown. This sample was taken from a study of Ad26.COV2.S vaccination and SARS-CoV-2 variants. Across the whole study: Ad26.COV2.S shots went into the muscle once or twice, 56 days apart.

CDR3 length: 16 residues. V lost 0 bases, J lost 7 bases, and 5 bases stayed unmatched. Germline-derived CDR1 and CDR2 are LGHDT and YNNKEL (reference sequence). Using immunoSEQ multiplex PCR, the repertoire was profiled, and TCRdb retains in-frame clones only, with some absent. In the table there are some 390,000 clones, approximately 90% of which are singletons. Broader study findings: Breadth and depth estimates from TCRs may understate total T cell responses. Vaccinees reportedly had broad spike-specific CD8+ and CD4+ T cell responses.

Treatment reported: around 19 received Ad26.COV2.S at low or high dose, single or two shots; about 5 received placebo; per-sample allocation not given. Day 63 after the first vaccine or placebo injection was the time point for sampling. Wuhan-strain SARS-CoV-2 spike was expressed by the Ad26 vector that made up the vaccine. The J gene is TRBJ2-1, the V gene TRBV3-1 (or the pseudogene TRBV3-2), with TRBD2 matching 11 bases. The source was peripheral blood, collected in a trial of Ad26.COV2.S vaccine versus placebo. The receptor's source is a person aged 18-60 years who received the Ad26.COV2.S COVID-19 vaccine or a placebo. In nucleotides, the CDR3 is TGTGCCAGCAGCCAAGATCTACTAGCGGGGGCGAATGAGCAGTTCTTC. Translation: CASSQDLLAGANEQFF.